A single sample is the source of the 31 T cell receptor beta chains below, sequenced in a study of T-cell reconstitution after alpha-beta-depleted transplantation in children. The library targeted TCRbeta and was prepared with unique molecular identifiers. MiXCR, run by TCRdb on the PCR reads, gives a single entry per CDR3 protein. Found here are about 300,000 distinct CDR3 sequences, 10% of them singletons; the top ten hold less than 9%. Sequencing was performed on PBMCs, taken before TCRalphabeta/CD19-depleted stem cell transplant. These receptors all come from a boy younger than two with acute myeloid leukemia, due to receive a stem cell transplant.

The table lists this clonotype with many counts. The J gene is TRBJ2-1, the V gene TRBV20-1; 9 positions agree with TRBD2. CDR3 length equals 15 residues. With V trimmed by 4 bases and J by 3 bases, 7 bases remained unmatched. CDR1 is DFQATT and CDR2 is SNEGSKA in the germline V gene (reference sequence). CDR3 sequence (DNA): TGCAGTGCTACTAGCGGGATGCTCCTCTACAATGAGCAGTTCTTC. As protein: CSATSGMLLYNEQFF.

This clonotype appeared a few times. The J gene is TRBJ1-4, the V gene TRBV11-2; D might be TRBD1 (6 bases). Trimming cost V 0 bases and J 0 bases, with 11 bases left between them. Per germline, CDR1 SGHAT and CDR2 FQNNGV. The CDR3 totals 17 residues. The CDR3 is CASSLEGQPSTNEKLFF. The CDR3 DNA follows: TGTGCCAGCAGCTTAGAAGGACAGCCCTCAACTAATGAAAAACTGTTTTTT.

Many counts were recorded for this clonotype. This chain joins TRBV3-1 and TRBJ2-3, with TRBD1 matching 8 bases. Germline loops: CDR1 LGHDT, CDR2 YNNKEL (reference sequence). The CDR3 sequence is 17 residues long. The trim removed 1 base at V and 2 bases at J, leaving 8 bases unmatched. The CDR3 bases are TGTGCCAGCAGCCAAGCTCTGAGACAGGGGTACACAGATACGCAGTATTTT. This codes for CASSQALRQGYTDTQYF.

This clonotype was seen a handful of times. The rearrangement links TRBV6-2 or TRBV6-3 to TRBJ2-1; TRBD2 matches 8 bases. The CDR3 contains 14 residues. V shed 2 bases, J shed 15 bases, and the junction held 12 bases outside the gene matches. The germline gives CDR1 MNHEY, CDR2 SVGEGT. CDR3: CASSYVAGGFKRFF. The CDR3 coding sequence is TGTGCCAGCAGTTACGTCGCGGGGGGTTTCAAGAGGTTCTTC.

The sample holds many counts of this clonotype. This chain uses TRBV9 with TRBJ1-6; TRBD1 might be the D (6 bases). Trimming removed 1 base at V and 7 bases at J, with 6 bases between. Germline lookup yields CDR1 SGDLS and CDR2 YYNGEE. CDR3 size: 13 residues. CDR3 protein: CASSVTGNSPLHF. Written as DNA, the CDR3 is TGTGCCAGCAGCGTAACAGGGAATTCACCCCTCCACTTT.

In this sample, this clonotype turned up many times. The rearrangement links TRBV7-9 to TRBJ2-7, with a weak D call TRBD1 (6 bases). The V gene lost 4 bases and the J gene lost 0 bases, with 10 bases spanning the gap. Germline CDR1 reads SEHNR; CDR2 reads FQNEAQ (reference sequence). The CDR3 loop spans 14 amino acids. The CDR3 sequence: CASSYSTGSYEQYF. CDR3 nucleotides: TGTGCCAGCAGCTACTCGACAGGCTCCTACGAGCAGTACTTC.

This clonotype was seen ten or more times. The chain joins TRBV28 to TRBJ2-3; TRBD1 matches at 9 bases. There are 15 residues in the CDR3. Losses at the gene ends were 0 bases for V and 5 bases for J; bases not matched to a gene: 3. Germline V gene sequence: CDR1 MDHEN, CDR2 SYDVKM. CDR3 DNA: TGTGCCAGCAGTTTATGGGGACAGGGACTAGATACGCAGTATTTT. Amino acid sequence: CASSLWGQGLDTQYF.

The chain is built from TRBV19 and TRBJ2-7, with D possibly matching TRBD1 (5 bases). Trimming removed 3 bases at V and 5 bases at J, with 8 bases between. The CDR3 is 12 amino acids. CDR1 is LNHDA, CDR2 SQIVND, per germline (reference sequence). The CDR3 sequence: CASSIQGDEQYF. As DNA, the CDR3 is TGTGCCAGTAGTATTCAGGGCGACGAGCAGTACTTC.

V usage is TRBV20-1 and J usage is TRBJ2-3; possibly TRBD1 for D (6 bases). V was clipped by 0 bases and J by 2 bases, with 18 bases between them. This CDR3 region has 17 residues. Germline lookup yields CDR1 DFQATT and CDR2 SNEGSKA (reference sequence). The DNA for the CDR3 is TGCAGTGCTAGAGATCCGGACAGATTCTGGGCCACAGATACGCAGTATTTT. Translating it yields CSARDPDRFWATDTQYF.

On this clonotype: One junction end disagrees with the germline gene, perhaps due to a read error. V is TRBV20-1 and J is TRBJ2-7; 14 positions agree with TRBD2. This CDR3 has 17 residues. Germline V lookup: CDR1 DFQATT, CDR2 SNEGSKA (reference sequence). The CDR3 DNA sequence: TGCTGTGCTAGAGGGCCCCTGACTAGCGGGAGGGTCGACGAGCAGTACTTC. Translation: CCARGPLTSGRVDEQYF.

To note about this clonotype: Given the absence of the conserved phenylalanine or tryptophan at the CDR3 end, a read error is likely. In DNA, the CDR3 is TGCGCCAGCAGCTTTTGGGCAGGAGGCAATGAGCAGTTCTTG. It specifies CASSFWAGGNEQFL. This sequence joins TRBV5-1 and TRBJ2-1, with D perhaps TRBD2 (5 bases). The germline V gene encodes CDR1 SGHRS and CDR2 YFSETQ. The CDR3 is 14 amino acids. Trimming left V 2 bases short and J 6 bases short, with 12 bases between.

The rearrangement joins TRBV7-3 to TRBJ2-7; D remains ambiguous. Trimming removed 11 bases at V and 2 bases at J, with 16 bases between. The CDR3 length is 13 residues. Germline V CDR1 and CDR2: SGHTA, FQGTGA. In DNA form, the CDR3 reads TGTGCCGGACGGGCTTCTTCTCCCTACGAGCAGTACTTC. Protein sequence: CAGRASSPYEQYF.

The table lists this clonotype with a few counts. This sequence joins TRBV23-1 and TRBJ2-1; tentative D call: TRBD1 (5 bases). TRBV23-1 is classed as an ORF, of uncertain function. V was shortened by 6 bases and J by 5 bases, with 20 bases between the two germline ends. The CDR3 totals 16 residues. As DNA, the CDR3 is TGCGCCAGCAGCGGCCCCGTGACAGCCAACGACAATGAGCAGTTCTTC. Translation: CASSGPVTANDNEQFF.

This clonotype was detected a few times. The V gene is TRBV19, the J gene TRBJ2-1; D gene ambiguous. The V gene lost 5 bases and the J gene lost 12 bases, with 14 bases spanning the gap. This CDR3 region has 12 residues. The V gene's germline CDR1 is LNHDA and CDR2 SQIVND (reference sequence). CDR3 sequence reads: CASSLGYQRQFF. In nucleotides, the CDR3 is TGTGCCAGTAGTTTGGGGTACCAGAGGCAGTTCTTC.

This clonotype was counted ten times or more. This sequence joins TRBV11-3 and TRBJ2-3, with TRBD2 matching 14 bases. V shed 1 base and J 3 bases; nucleotides not matched to a gene: 12. The CDR3 covers 20 residues. CDR1 and CDR2 (germline): SGHNT, YENEEA. Here the CDR3 DNA reads TGTGCCAGCAGCTTAGTTTGGAGGGGGACTAGCGGGAGAAGGACAGATACGCAGTATTTT. It translates to CASSLVWRGTSGRRTDTQYF. The whole variable domain, remainder taken from reference TRBV11-3 and TRBJ2-3, is EAGVVQSPRYKIIEKKQPVAFWCNPISGHNTLYWYLQNLGQGPELLIRYENEEAVDDSQLPKDRFSAERLKGVDSTLKIQPAELGDSAVYLCASSLVWRGTSGRRTDTQYFGPGTRLTVL.

CDR3 sequence reads: CASSKGTGTVGQPQHF. The CDR3 DNA reads as TGTGCCAGCAGCAAAGGGACCGGGACAGTCGGTCAGCCCCAGCATTTT. This chain links TRBV6-5 with TRBJ1-5, with TRBD1 matching 7 bases. V shed 6 bases, J shed 6 bases, and the junction held 14 bases outside the gene matches. CDR1 is MNHEY and CDR2 is SVGAGI in the germline V gene. The CDR3 loop spans 16 amino acids.

About this clonotype itself: A much larger clone lies a single base off, so this may be a read error. The chain links TRBV28 to TRBJ1-2, with 7 bases matching TRBD1. The CDR3 is 15 residues long. Germline V gene sequence: CDR1 MDHEN, CDR2 SYDVKM. V was clipped by 3 bases and J by 4 bases; unmatched bases: 8. CDR3 DNA: TGTGCCAGCAGTTTCTTCCGACAGGGTGCCTATGGCTACACCTTC. Protein sequence: CASSFFRQGAYGYTF.

The sample holds many counts of this clonotype. This chain joins TRBV6-5 and TRBJ2-4, with 9 nucleotides matching TRBD2. The trim removed 0 bases at V and 2 bases at J, leaving 11 bases unmatched. This CDR3 spans 19 amino acids. Germline CDR1 MNHEY, CDR2 SVGAGI. This CDR3 is CASSYSIHIAGETKNIQYF. CDR3 coding DNA: TGTGCCAGCAGTTACTCGATCCATATAGCGGGGGAAACCAAAAACATTCAGTACTTC.

This clonotype occurred a few times. In nucleotides, the CDR3 is TGTGCCAGTAGTCAGGAGGAGGAAGCTTTCTTT. This encodes CASSQEEEAFF. V gene TRBV19 combines with J gene TRBJ1-1; D is unresolved. Germline CDR1 and CDR2: LNHDA and SQIVND (reference sequence). V was shortened by 5 bases and J by 8 bases, with 9 bases between the two germline ends. The CDR3 loop spans 11 amino acids.

This clonotype was detected ten times or more. V is TRBV5-1 and J is TRBJ2-4; 9 nucleotides match TRBD1. The J segment lost 8 bases and the V segment lost 0 bases, leaving 9 bases of the junction unmatched. CDR1 is SGHRS and CDR2 is YFSETQ in the germline V gene. The CDR3 is 16 residues long. The CDR3 DNA follows: TGCGCCAGCAGCTTGGCAACGGGACAGGGAGGGGACATTCAGTACTTC. Its protein product is CASSLATGQGGDIQYF.

This clonotype was seen repeatedly, ten times or more. The gene calls are TRBV28 and TRBJ2-5; D could derive from TRBD1 or TRBD2 (5 bases each). V was trimmed by 5 bases and J by 5 bases, leaving 12 bases between them. The CDR3 spans 13 residues. The germline CDR1 and CDR2 sequences are MDHEN and SYDVKM. CDR3 coding DNA: TGTGCCAGCAGTCCCCCGGGGCGGGAGACCCAGTACTTC. As protein: CASSPPGRETQYF.

Many counts were recorded for this clonotype. This chain connects TRBV11-2 to TRBJ2-3, with no clear D. This CDR3 contains 11 residues. Germline values: CDR1 SGHAT, CDR2 FQNNGV. V was shortened by 2 bases and J by 4 bases, with 1 base between the two germline ends. DNA for the CDR3: TGTGCCAGCAGCTTACCAGATACGCAGTATTTT. This codes for CASSLPDTQYF.

This clonotype was seen many times. The V gene is TRBV28, the J gene TRBJ1-2, with a possible D match to TRBD1 (6 bases). CDR1 and CDR2 from the germline V gene are MDHEN and SYDVKM. CDR3 length: 15 residues. V was trimmed by 0 bases and J by 6 bases, leaving 14 bases between them. The CDR3, as DNA: TGTGCCAGCAGTTTATGGTCACAGGGAGCTCATGGCTACACCTTC. It specifies CASSLWSQGAHGYTF.

This clonotype has at least ten counts. The rearrangement joins TRBV29-1 to TRBJ1-4; perhaps TRBD1 as D (5 bases). CDR1 is SQVTM and CDR2 is ANQGSEA in the germline V gene. With 4 bases removed from V and 11 bases from J, the gap between germline ends came to 11 bases. The CDR3 totals 11 residues. The CDR3 region has the DNA TGCAGCGTTGTAGCGGGGCTTAAACTGTTTTTT. Its protein is CSVVAGLKLFF.

This clonotype appeared many times. This sequence joins TRBV27 and TRBJ2-3, with 7 bases matching TRBD2. V lost 6 bases to trimming and J lost 2 bases; unmatched junction nucleotides: 11. In germline, CDR1 is MNHEY, CDR2 SMNVEV (reference sequence). The CDR3 totals 16 residues. CDR3 in DNA: TGTGCCAGCAGCCTGCCCCTAGCGGAAACCACAGATACGCAGTATTTT. This translates into CASSLPLAETTDTQYF.

In this sample, this clonotype turned up many times. J is TRBJ2-7 and V is TRBV7-2, with 9 positions matching TRBD1. The CDR3 is 17 residues long. The J segment lost 3 bases and the V segment lost 3 bases, leaving 12 bases of the junction unmatched. The V gene's germline CDR1 is SGHTA and CDR2 FQGNSA. The CDR3 here is CASSLGLPGTGLYEQYF. CDR3 nucleotides: TGTGCCAGCAGCTTGGGACTTCCCGGGACAGGGCTCTACGAGCAGTACTTC.

The sample holds many counts of this clonotype. A read error may produce the germline difference seen at one junction end. The chain joins TRBV7-3 to TRBJ2-1, with 10 nucleotides matching TRBD2. The CDR3 loop spans 15 amino acids. Germline CDR1 SGHTA, CDR2 FQGTGA. CDR3 sequence (DNA): TGTGCCAGCAGCCTAACTAGCGGGGAGTACAATGAGCAGTTCTTC. This sequence encodes CASSLTSGEYNEQFF.

The chain recombines TRBV10-2 with TRBJ2-5; TRBD2 aligns across 7 bases. The CDR3 totals 14 residues. J gave up 5 bases and V 7 bases, and 10 bases lay outside the gene matches. In germline, CDR1 is WSHSY, CDR2 SAAADI. CDR3 bases: TGCGCCAGCACCTCTGGCGGGAGTTATGAGACCCAGTACTTC. Protein: CASTSGGSYETQYF.

This clonotype was detected ten times or more. The chain employs TRBV5-1 and TRBJ2-5, with TRBD1 matching 7 bases. Germline CDR1 reads SGHRS; CDR2 reads YFSETQ. The CDR3 totals 15 residues. Losses at the gene ends were 4 bases for V and 0 bases for J; bases not matched to a gene: 6. The CDR3 region is CASSPGQFNQETQYF. The CDR3 nucleotides are TGCGCCAGCAGCCCGGGACAGTTCAACCAAGAGACCCAGTACTTC. Looking up the rest from reference TRBV5-1 and TRBJ2-5 gives the full variable domain: KAGVTQTPRYLIKTRGQQVTLSCSPISGHRSVSWYQQTPGQGLQFLFEYFSETQRNKGNFPGRFSGRQFSNSRSEMNVSTLELGDSALYLCASSPGQFNQETQYFGPGTRLLVL.

Comment on this clonotype: A much larger clone sits a single nucleotide away, making a read error possible. This chain joins TRBV25-1 and TRBJ2-4; D is perhaps TRBD2 (6 bases). The CDR3 spans 15 residues. Germline V gene sequence: CDR1 MGHDK, CDR2 SYGVNS. This CDR3 is CASSEWGVAKNTQYF. The CDR3 coding sequence is TGTGCCAGCAGTGAATGGGGGGTAGCCAAAAACACTCAGTACTTC.

In this sample, this clonotype turned up many times. The V and J genes are TRBV20-1 and TRBJ2-1; 7 bases fit TRBD2. Trimming cost V 4 bases and J 4 bases; bases outside gene matches: 4. The CDR3 covers 13 residues. Germline V gene lookup returns CDR1 DFQATT and CDR2 SNEGSKA (reference sequence). The CDR3 sequence is CSAKKRGYNEQFF. Written as DNA, the CDR3 is TGCAGTGCTAAAAAGCGGGGTTACAATGAGCAGTTCTTC.